This TCR beta chain was captured by sequencing in a study of regulatory T cells in long-lasting Graves disease. In its sample, this clonotype was seen many times. What it binds is unknown. CDR1 MGHDK and CDR2 SYGVNS come from the germline V gene. The V end lost 8 bases, the J end lost 7 bases, and 23 bases lay between the germline ends. The CDR3 totals 16 residues. Building the TCR beta libraries relied on iRepertoire HTBI primers, and CDR3 regions underwent Arm-PCR. One entry per CDR3 protein, called by TCRdb with MiXCR from the multiplex PCR reads. This table holds 350,000 to 450,000 distinct CDR3 sequences, roughly 12% found once. General observations from the study: Persistent-disease Graves' patients showed less TCR diversity than new cases.

Sample time point: newly diagnosed GD, antithyroid drugs for less than 3 months. From PBMCs, RNA was extracted and then used to make the TCR library. In addition, the sample was reused for a study of T cells in Graves' hyperthyroidism and ophthalmopathy. That work states: Disease duration under 2 months; hyperthyroidism patients were aged 18 to 65.

The TCR was taken from a woman in her late teens or twenties with Graves disease. The sample here was peripheral blood mononuclear cells (PBMCs), taken at new diagnosis, from a patient treated with antithyroid drugs. V is TRBV25-1 and J is TRBJ1-4, with D maybe TRBD1 (6 bases). CDR3 in amino acids: CASGPTGAWRVEKLFF. The DNA for the CDR3 is TGTGCCAGCGGTCCCACGGGGGCGTGGAGAGTTGAAAAACTGTTTTTT.